These T cell receptor beta chains were read from a single sample in a study of immune evolution from preneoplasia to lung adenocarcinoma. Data came from immunoSEQ multiplex PCR; TCRdb stores just in-frame clones and leaves some out. Seen here are 9,500 to 15,000 clones, 85% to 90% observed once, and the top ten hold about 3.8%. The sequenced material came from FFPE tissue from an adenomatous hyperplasia lung lesion. The receptors come from a person aged 50-75 years with lung adenocarcinoma. CDR3s leave out the opening cysteine and the closing phenylalanine or tryptophan. Not all rows give a size; the values are once, few, many and, for expanded clones, a class.

clone_size	v_call	cdr3_length	cdr3_aa
.	TRBV19	12	ASTSRETENTIY
.	TRBV2	11	ASSERGTLQQF
.	TRBV7-6	12	ASTYQTNTGELF
.	TRBV6-5	12	ASSRDRITYEQY
once	TRBV19	14	ASSRMLAGGKNEQF
.	TRBV5-1	11	ASSLGGPDEQF
.	TRBV11-1	10	ASSFGSETQY
.	TRBV9	12	ASSVLLGADTQY
once	TRBV10-2	11	ASSLGRYNEQF
.	TRBV5-5	13	ASSLVQGRYNEQF
once	TRBV6-1	11	ASTRLSGNTIY
.	TRBV6-5	10	ASRGGFTEAF
.	TRBV27	12	ASSSRDRGYEQY
.	TRBV9	13	ASSVSASSYNEQF
.	TRBV7-2	12	ASSLGWSGEEQF
once	TRBV7-7	14	ASSFLHAPSGNTIY
once	TRBV6-6	12	ASNKDPSSYEQY
once	TRBV29-1	10	SVQGRSTEAF
.	TRBV19	13	ASSIRLATQDGYT
.	TRBV30	12	AWSLQGLGQPQH
.	TRBV9	13	ASSVGGTGSEKLF
.	TRBV28	12	ASSRQGVYQPQH
.	TRBV5-6	12	ASSSGLGLYEQY
.	TRBV7-9	13	ASSPTDRGFYEQY
.	TRBV6-5	14	ASSLGQRAGTDAQY
.	TRBV11-2	13	ASRRWTDLTYEQY
few	TRBV21-1	13	ASRRRTLGNQPQH
.	TRBV18	13	ASSPLLEANYGYT
.	TRBV2	10	ASSEYVGELF
.	TRBV9	14	ASSVRPSSGKETQY
.	TRBV7-9	13	ASSLSLGLGYEQY
few	TRBV7-9	12	ASSLVGKVYEQY
few	TRBV5-6	15	ASSHRDVLSGANEQF
.	TRBV30	13	AWSLTSGLNNEQF
.	TRBV7-2	11	ASRLAQDNEQF
.	TRBV28	13	ASSPWTGGNTEAF
.	TRBV18	11	ASSPRENYGYT